These 3 T cell receptor beta chains originate from one sample sequenced in a study of response to subunit inactivated influenza vaccine. In TCRdb, the RT-PCR reads were re-called with MiXCR into one record per CDR3 protein. The table has about 780,000 distinct CDR3 sequences, less than 20% seen once; the top ten hold roughly 11%. This specimen consisted of PBMCs from blood, obtained around 5 days after vaccination. All receptors derive from a middle-aged man who received an inactivated influenza vaccine.

The chain couples TRBV7-3 to TRBJ1-1, with a weak D call TRBD1 (6 bases). V shed 2 bases and J shed 5 bases, with 15 bases lying between them. Germline lookup yields CDR1 SGHTA and CDR2 FQGTGA. This CDR3 has 15 residues. The chain's CDR3 is CASSLGSGGRTEAFF. In DNA, the CDR3 is TGTGCCAGCAGCTTAGGATCTGGGGGCAGAACTGAAGCTTTCTTT.

The chain employs TRBV9 and TRBJ1-2; D gene uncertain. The germline gives CDR1 SGDLS, CDR2 YYNGEE. V was cut by 0 bases and J by 7 bases, with 22 bases left in between. The CDR3 loop spans 17 amino acids. CDR3 coding DNA: TGTGCCAGCAGCGTAGACCCCGGGGTCAGGTCCCTTTCTGGCTACACCTTC. It yields the protein CASSVDPGVRSLSGYTF.

V and J are TRBV6-1 and TRBJ2-7; the match to TRBD1 covers 8 bases. V shed 5 bases and J 8 bases; nucleotides not matched to a gene: 14. The CDR3 contains 15 residues. CDR1 is MNHNS, CDR2 SASEGT, per germline. This CDR3 reads CASSQRDRTARKQYF. CDR3 bases: TGTGCCAGCAGTCAACGGGACAGGACAGCTAGGAAGCAGTACTTC.